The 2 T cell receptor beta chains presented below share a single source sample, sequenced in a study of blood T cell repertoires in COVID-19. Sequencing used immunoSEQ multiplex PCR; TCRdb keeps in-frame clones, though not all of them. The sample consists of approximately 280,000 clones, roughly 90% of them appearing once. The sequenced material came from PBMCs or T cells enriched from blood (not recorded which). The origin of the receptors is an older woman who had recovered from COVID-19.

The CDR3 DNA sequence: TGTGCCAGCAGCCAAAAGTTGTTTGTCGGAGATACGCAGTATTTT. The encoded protein is CASSQKLFVGDTQYF. This chain connects TRBV14 to TRBJ2-3; D gene ambiguous. The CDR3 extends over 15 amino acids. Germline V gene data show CDR1 as SGHDN and CDR2 as FVKESK. Trimming removed 2 bases at V and 5 bases at J, with 14 bases between.

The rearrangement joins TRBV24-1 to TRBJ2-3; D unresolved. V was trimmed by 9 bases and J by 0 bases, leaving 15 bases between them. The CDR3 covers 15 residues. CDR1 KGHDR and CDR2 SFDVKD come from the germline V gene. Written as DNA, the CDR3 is TGTGCCACCCGCCCAACGTCTACTAGCACAGATACGCAGTATTTT. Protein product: CATRPTSTSTDTQYF.